This passage covers 30 T cell receptor beta chains from one sample sequenced in a study of blood T cell repertoires in COVID-19. Only in-frame clones appear in the TCRdb table, and some are missing; sequencing was by immunoSEQ multiplex PCR. Of roughly 250,000 clones detected, about 91% appear once; the ten largest clones hold roughly 1.2%. Sequencing was performed on PBMCs or T cells enriched from blood (not recorded which). The receptors here all came from a woman aged 40 to 50 with acute COVID-19.

The chain combines TRBV7-2 with TRBJ2-1; no clear D. CDR3 size: 15 residues. From germline, CDR1 is SGHTA and CDR2 FQGNSA. V was clipped by 4 bases and J by 0 bases, with 10 bases between them. CDR3 nucleotides: TGTGCCAGCAGCTCTCTCGGTAGCTCCTACAATGAGCAGTTCTTC. Its translation is CASSSLGSSYNEQFF.

For the CDR3, the DNA is TGTGCCAGCAGCACCCTCAGACTAGCGGGAGGGCTAGATGAGCAGTTCTTC. The encoded protein is CASSTLRLAGGLDEQFF. V and J are TRBV7-2 and TRBJ2-1; 14 bases line up with TRBD2. Per germline, CDR1 SGHTA and CDR2 FQGNSA. This CDR3 spans 17 amino acids. V was pared by 5 bases and J by 8 bases, with 11 bases of the junction left unmatched. Variable domain in full (rest from reference TRBV7-2 and TRBJ2-1): GAGVSQSPSNKVTEKGKDVELRCDPISGHTALYWYRQSLGQGLEFLIYFQGNSAPDKSGLPSDRFSAERTGGSVSTLTIQRTQQEDSAVYLCASSTLRLAGGLDEQFFGPGTRLTVL.

The chain has TRBV7-2 and TRBJ2-1, with TRBD1 identical over 9 bases. Unmatched junction bases numbered 13, after V lost 3 bases and J lost 1 base. This CDR3 has 19 residues. In germline, CDR1 is SGHTA, CDR2 FQGNSA. CDR3 amino acids: CASSLPRDRVEGSYNEQFF. CDR3 sequence (DNA): TGTGCCAGCAGCTTGCCCCGGGACAGGGTTGAAGGGTCCTACAATGAGCAGTTCTTC. The full variable domain, completed using reference TRBV7-2 and TRBJ2-1, is GAGVSQSPSNKVTEKGKDVELRCDPISGHTALYWYRQSLGQGLEFLIYFQGNSAPDKSGLPSDRFSAERTGGSVSTLTIQRTQQEDSAVYLCASSLPRDRVEGSYNEQFFGPGTRLTVL.

CDR3 in DNA: TGTGCCACCAGCACATCGACAGGCCTGGCGACTGAAGCTTTCTTT. The encoded protein is CATSTSTGLATEAFF. The J gene is TRBJ1-1, the V gene TRBV15; tentative D call: TRBD1 (6 bases). CDR3 size: 15 residues. Trimming took 4 bases from V and 5 from J, leaving 17 bases between them. Germline assignment: CDR1 LNHNV and CDR2 YYDKDF (reference sequence).

The CDR3 sequence is CASSRRVGVYNEQFF. The CDR3 bases are TGTGCCAGCAGTCGTCGGGTAGGGGTTTACAATGAGCAGTTCTTC. The V gene is TRBV6-5, the J gene TRBJ2-1, with D maybe TRBD1 (5 bases). V was pared by 5 bases and J by 4 bases, with 15 bases between. This CDR3 has 15 amino acids. Germline V CDR1 and CDR2: MNHEY, SVGAGI.

J is TRBJ1-2 and V is TRBV6-5, with D tentatively TRBD1 (6 bases). Germline loops: CDR1 MNHEY, CDR2 SVGAGI. V lost 4 bases, J lost 6 bases, and 15 bases lay in between. The CDR3 spans 14 residues. CDR3 region: CASSLRGGRDGYTF. The CDR3 coding sequence is TGTGCCAGCAGTTTACGCGGGGGGCGAGATGGCTACACCTTC.

The chain carries TRBV30 and TRBJ2-7, with D possibly TRBD1 on 5 matching bases. Germline V lookup: CDR1 GTSNPN, CDR2 SVGIG (reference sequence). The V gene lost 0 bases and the J gene lost 5 bases, with 11 bases spanning the gap. The CDR3 extends over 13 amino acids. The CDR3 bases are TGTGCCTGGAGTGTCGCAGGGTCCCACGAGCAGTACTTC. Translating gives CAWSVAGSHEQYF.

The chain links TRBV4-1 to TRBJ2-7; TRBD1 is a possible D gene (5 bases). The CDR3 loop spans 15 amino acids. V was shortened by 0 bases and J by 3 bases, with 12 bases between the two germline ends. Germline loops: CDR1 MGHRA, CDR2 YSYEKL. CDR3 in amino acids: CASSQDRQGYYEQYV. Written as DNA, the CDR3 is TGCGCCAGCAGCCAAGATCGGCAGGGATACTACGAGCAGTACGTC.

This rearrangement joins TRBV19 to TRBJ1-4; D remains ambiguous. This CDR3 contains 15 residues. V dropped 0 bases and J dropped 7 bases, with 12 bases sitting between them. Germline loops: CDR1 LNHDA, CDR2 SQIVND (reference sequence). For the CDR3, the DNA is TGTGCCAGTAGTATAGAGGGAGGTGGTATTGAAAAACTGTTTTTT. Encoded protein: CASSIEGGGIEKLFF.

The chain couples TRBV9 to TRBJ2-5; D not resolved. The V end was cut by 4 bases, the J end by 6 bases, with 16 bases between. Germline V gene data show CDR1 as SGDLS and CDR2 as YYNGEE. The CDR3 length is 14 residues. The CDR3 DNA is TGTGCCAGCAGCCCCTACGAGAGTAGCCAGACCCAGTACTTC. Encoded protein: CASSPYESSQTQYF.

This chain uses TRBV10-3 with TRBJ1-1; a possible D gene is TRBD1 (5 bases). CDR3 length: 14 amino acids. Between the trimmed V and J ends, which lost 10 bases and 10 bases, there was a span of 25 bases. CDR1 ENHRY and CDR2 SYGVKD come from the germline V gene. CDR3 region: CATAEVTALLSAFF. CDR3 nucleotide sequence: TGTGCCACCGCGGAAGTGACAGCGCTGCTATCAGCTTTCTTT.

The rearrangement uses TRBV15 and TRBJ2-5; 8 bases match TRBD2. The V segment lost 8 bases and the J segment 5 bases; nucleotides outside the gene matches: 10. Germline V gene data show CDR1 as LNHNV and CDR2 as YYDKDF (reference sequence). CDR3 length: 14 residues. CDR3 DNA: TGTGCCACCTTAGAGCGGGGGAGAGGGGAGACCCAGTACTTC. This codes for CATLERGRGETQYF. Variable domain in full (rest from reference TRBV15 and TRBJ2-5): DAMVIQNPRYQVTQFGKPVTLSCSQTLNHNVMYWYQQKSSQAPKLLFHYYDKDFNNEADTPDNFQSRRPNTSFCFLDIRSPGLGDTAMYLCATLERGRGETQYFGPGTRLLVL.

The chain links TRBV27 to TRBJ2-2, with D possibly TRBD2 on 6 matching bases. The germline CDR1 and CDR2 sequences are MNHEY and SMNVEV (reference sequence). This CDR3 comprises 14 residues. V shed 4 bases and J shed 0 bases, with 6 bases lying between them. This CDR3 is CASSWRANTGELFF. The DNA for the CDR3 is TGTGCCAGCAGTTGGAGGGCGAACACCGGGGAGCTGTTTTTT.

This chain joins TRBV7-2 and TRBJ2-7; maybe TRBD2 (6 bases). V was clipped by 2 bases and J by 3 bases, with 14 bases between them. The CDR3 spans 15 residues. Germline V gene sequence: CDR1 SGHTA, CDR2 FQGNSA. The CDR3 bases are TGTGCCAGCAGCTTAAGGGCTCCGGGGGACTACGAGCAGTACGTC. It encodes CASSLRAPGDYEQYV.

The J gene is TRBJ1-1, the V gene TRBV28; maybe TRBD1 (6 bases). Germline-derived CDR1 and CDR2 are MDHEN and SYDVKM. The CDR3 runs to 15 residues. The germline V and J ends were trimmed by 5 bases and 7 bases, with 20 bases remaining between them. The CDR3 sequence: CASSPRVTQGREAFF. The CDR3 DNA follows: TGTGCCAGCAGTCCCCGAGTTACACAGGGACGTGAAGCTTTCTTT.

The genes are TRBV6-5 and TRBJ2-7; a weak D match, TRBD2 (5 bases). V gave up 0 bases and J gave up 2 bases, with 8 bases separating them. CDR3 size: 14 residues. Germline V gene data show CDR1 as MNHEY and CDR2 as SVGAGI. The CDR3 reads CASSYSGVAYEQYF. CDR3 DNA: TGTGCCAGCAGTTACTCGGGAGTAGCCTACGAGCAGTACTTC.

This rearrangement joins TRBV5-1 to TRBJ2-7, with a possible D match to TRBD1 (6 bases). The CDR3 sequence is 12 residues long. The V gene's germline CDR1 is SGHRS and CDR2 YFSETQ. The germline V and J ends were trimmed by 2 bases and 5 bases, with 8 bases remaining between them. CDR3 region: CASSFNRDEQYF. In DNA, the CDR3 is TGCGCCAGCAGCTTCAACAGGGACGAGCAGTACTTC. Full variable domain (missing parts from reference TRBV5-1 and TRBJ2-7): KAGVTQTPRYLIKTRGQQVTLSCSPISGHRSVSWYQQTPGQGLQFLFEYFSETQRNKGNFPGRFSGRQFSNSRSEMNVSTLELGDSALYLCASSFNRDEQYFGPGTRLTVT.

V gene TRBV6-5 combines with J gene TRBJ1-6; 10 positions agree with TRBD1. The germline V gene has CDR1 MNHEY and CDR2 SVGAGI. The J segment lost 8 bases and the V segment lost 6 bases, leaving 7 bases of the junction unmatched. The CDR3 spans 15 residues. CDR3 residues: CASSRPGTGDSPLHF. CDR3 nucleotides: TGTGCCAGCAGCCGACCCGGGACAGGGGATTCACCCCTCCACTTT.

V and J are TRBV19 and TRBJ1-5; no definite D call. The CDR3 has 15 amino acids. Trimming left V 6 bases short and J 3 bases short, with 15 bases between. Germline CDR1 reads LNHDA; CDR2 reads SQIVND (reference sequence). The CDR3 here is CASSNHISVNQPQHF. In DNA, the CDR3 is TGTGCCAGTAGCAACCATATAAGCGTCAATCAGCCCCAGCATTTT.

The rearrangement uses TRBV4-1 and TRBJ1-1; perhaps TRBD1 as D (5 bases). The CDR3 loop spans 16 amino acids. Germline-derived CDR1 and CDR2 are MGHRA and YSYEKL. Trimming left V 4 bases short and J 0 bases short, with 15 bases between. CDR3 residues: CASSLTGQGVNTEAFF. The CDR3 region has the DNA TGCGCCAGCAGCCTCACGGGTCAAGGGGTGAACACTGAAGCTTTCTTT.

The V call is TRBV5-1, the J call TRBJ2-2; unclear D gene. CDR1 and CDR2 (germline): SGHRS, YFSETQ. V lost 0 bases to trimming and J lost 0 bases, with 6 bases between them. This CDR3 has 15 amino acids. The CDR3 sequence is CASSLDNPNTGELFF. CDR3 coding DNA: TGCGCCAGCAGCTTGGACAATCCGAACACCGGGGAGCTGTTTTTT.

V gene TRBV4-1 combines with J gene TRBJ2-7; no definite D call. Germline V CDR1 and CDR2: MGHRA, YSYEKL. This CDR3 is 12 amino acids long. The germline V and J ends were trimmed by 3 bases and 0 bases, with 3 bases remaining between them. The CDR3 protein is CASSHYSYEQYF. The CDR3 DNA reads TGCGCCAGCAGCCATTACTCCTACGAGCAGTACTTC.

This clone was seen a few times. This chain links TRBV5-1 with TRBJ1-2; 8 nucleotides match TRBD1. The germline CDR1 and CDR2 sequences are SGHRS and YFSETQ. V shed 5 bases, J shed 6 bases, and the junction held 6 bases outside the gene matches. There are 13 residues in the CDR3. The CDR3 sequence is CASRAAGGDGYTF. CDR3 coding DNA: TGCGCCAGCAGGGCGGCAGGGGGCGATGGCTACACCTTC.

The genes are TRBV18 and TRBJ2-1; unclear D gene. The CDR3 consists of 11 residues. Germline CDR1 KGHSH, CDR2 LQKENI. V dropped 3 bases and J dropped 5 bases, with 2 bases sitting between them. The CDR3: CASSPNNEQFF. DNA for the CDR3: TGTGCCAGCTCACCTAACAATGAGCAGTTCTTC.

The chain is built from TRBV10-3 and TRBJ2-1; 12 nucleotides align to TRBD2. J gave up 8 bases and V 5 bases, and 7 bases lay outside the gene matches. CDR3 size: 15 residues. Germline V gene data show CDR1 as ENHRY and CDR2 as SYGVKD. This CDR3 reads CAISQRTSGIDEQFF. The CDR3 nucleotides read TGTGCCATCAGTCAGCGGACTAGCGGGATAGATGAGCAGTTCTTC.

CDR3 protein: CASSLVRQEAGYTEAFF. The CDR3 nucleotides read TGTGCCAGCAGCTTAGTTCGGCAAGAGGCCGGGTACACTGAAGCTTTCTTT. V usage is TRBV11-2 and J usage is TRBJ1-1, with unresolved D. Germline V gene lookup returns CDR1 SGHAT and CDR2 FQNNGV. The V gene lost 1 base and the J gene lost 3 bases, with 18 bases spanning the gap. This CDR3 region has 17 residues.

This clone was seen only once. The chain uses TRBV29-1 and TRBJ2-3, with TRBD1 as a possible D gene (6 bases). The V end lost 6 bases, the J end lost 2 bases, and 12 bases lay between the germline ends. In germline, CDR1 is SQVTM, CDR2 ANQGSEA. The CDR3 consists of 13 residues. CDR3 protein: CSVRGQSTDTQYF. CDR3 nucleotides: TGCAGCGTCCGCGGACAGTCCACAGATACGCAGTATTTT.

V is TRBV30 and J is TRBJ1-4; a weak D match, TRBD1 (5 bases). This CDR3 is built from 14 residues. Trimming pared 0 bases from V and 6 bases from J, leaving 11 bases between. Germline CDR1 GTSNPN, CDR2 SVGIG (reference sequence). Here the CDR3 DNA reads TGTGCCTGGAGTGTAGGACAAGAAGATGAAAAACTGTTTTTT. Protein sequence: CAWSVGQEDEKLFF.

This clone has more than one count but fewer than ten. V usage is TRBV28 and J usage is TRBJ2-3; 11 nucleotides match TRBD2. V lost 4 bases, J lost 4 bases, and 13 bases stayed unmatched. There are 18 residues in the CDR3. Germline CDR1 is MDHEN and CDR2 is SYDVKM. CDR3 region: CASSSDHPGLAVPDTQYF. The CDR3 DNA follows: TGTGCCAGCAGTTCGGATCATCCGGGACTAGCGGTTCCAGATACGCAGTATTTT.

This clone showed up just once. The rearrangement uses TRBV24-1 and TRBJ2-7, with 7 nucleotides matching TRBD2. The trim removed 9 bases at V and 4 bases at J, leaving 17 bases unmatched. Germline CDR1 KGHDR, CDR2 SFDVKD. CDR3 length: 16 amino acids. CDR3 loop: CATPQFLGGLKYEQYV. The CDR3 DNA sequence: TGTGCCACCCCTCAATTTCTCGGGGGGTTGAAGTACGAGCAGTACGTC.